The clone carrying this T cell receptor (beta chain) was counted at least ten times. Antigen unknown. A single record per CDR3 protein comes from TCRdb applying MiXCR to the 5' RACE reads. In the table there are hundreds of thousands of distinct CDR3 sequences, roughly 20% of which are singletons. This sample is drawn from a study of identical twins. Notes on the study in general: Out-of-frame TCR alpha sharing in monozygotic twins exceeded recombination model predictions.

J lost 2 bases, V lost 6 bases, and 6 bases had no gene match. CDR3 size: 15 residues. The data also belong to a second study, concerning T cells expressing NK-cell markers. That publication notes: CD3+CD56+NKG2C+, CD3+CD56+NKG2C- and CD3+CD56-NKG2C+ T cells, once sorted, supplied the TCR beta repertoires. Clones of NKG2C+ T cells that had expanded were of unclear HCMV specificity.

The chain employs TRBV12-3 or TRBV12-4 and TRBJ2-7; TRBD2 agrees at 11 bases. Input material: PBMCs. The receptor was isolated from a woman aged 18-29 years in good health. CDR3 protein: CASRPGTSGTYEQYF. The CDR3 nucleotides are TGTGCCAGCAGGCCCGGGACTAGCGGTACCTACGAGCAGTACTTC.